Listed below are T cell receptor beta chains from one sample, sequenced in a study of T cells in Graves' hyperthyroidism and ophthalmopathy. TCRdb reanalysed the multiplex PCR reads using MiXCR and keeps one entry per CDR3 protein. The profile shows 800,000 or so distinct CDR3 sequences, around 38% of them singletons. Material: blood. These receptor sequences come from a man younger than 30 with Graves' hyperthyroidism. Both conserved end residues are part of each CDR3. The D gene is left open where the match is weak. Clone size is given for some rows only: seen once, a few or many times, or a class if the clone is expanded.

D	V	J	size	DNA	CDR3
TRBD2	TRBV9	TRBJ2-5	many	TGTGCCAGCAGCGTAGAGCCGGGGGGGCCTAGGGAGACCCAGTACTTC	CASSVEPGGPRETQYF
-	TRBV15	TRBJ1-1	-	TGTGCCACCAGCCGCCTTAAGGACACTGAAGCTTTCTTT	CATSRLKDTEAFF
-	TRBV5-1	TRBJ1-1	-	TGCGCCAGCGTAGATGGAGAGAACACTGAAGCTTTCTTT	CASVDGENTEAFF
-	TRBV7-9	TRBJ1-1	-	TGTGCCAGTAGTATTCTGCCGTCCTGGCCCGAAGCTTTCTTT	CASSILPSWPEAFF
TRBD1	TRBV4-1	TRBJ2-5	few	TGCGCCAGCAGCCAAGGGGCGACAGGGTCGGGGGAGACCCAGTACTTC	CASSQGATGSGETQYF
-	TRBV5-4	TRBJ2-2	few	TGTGCCAGCAGCCGCCCGGGGGAAACTAACACCGGGGAGCTGTTTTTT	CASSRPGETNTGELFF
TRBD1	TRBV5-4	TRBJ2-7	few	TGTGCCAGCAGCCAGGTGACAGGGGGGGACGGCGAGCAGTACTTC	CASSQVTGGDGEQYF
TRBD1	TRBV11-2	TRBJ1-4	-	TGTGCCAGCAGTTACACAAGTCCGGGACAGGGGGATGAAAAACTGTTTTTT	CASSYTSPGQGDEKLFF
TRBD1	TRBV29-1	TRBJ2-5	many	TGCAGCGTCGGGGACAGACAAGAGACCCAGTACTTC	CSVGDRQETQYF
TRBD1	TRBV13	TRBJ1-4	-	TGTGCCAGCAGCCACGGGACAGGGGGTGAAAAACTGTTTTTT	CASSHGTGGEKLFF
-	TRBV5-1	TRBJ1-3	-	TGCGCCAGCAGCTTGGGACAGTCAAACACCATATATTTT	CASSLGQSNTIYF
TRBD1	TRBV2	TRBJ1-1	many	TGTGCCAGCAGTACGACAGGGGCGAACACTGAAGCTTTCTTT	CASSTTGANTEAFF
-	TRBV19	TRBJ1-1	few	TGTGCCACCAGATTGGGATTGGGGGGGAACACTGAAGCTTTCTTT	CATRLGLGGNTEAFF
-	TRBV7-2	TRBJ1-5	many	TGTGCCAGCAGCGCCCGGCTGGATCAGCCCCAGCATTTT	CASSARLDQPQHF
-	TRBV7-9	TRBJ1-1	-	TGTGCCAGCAGCTTACCATGGGCCATGAACACTGAAGCTTTCTTT	CASSLPWAMNTEAFF
-	TRBV6-5	TRBJ1-2	few	TGTGCCAGCACCGGGGGGGACTATGGCTACACCTTC	CASTGGDYGYTF
-	TRBV19	TRBJ2-2	-	TGTGCCAGTAGTATTCGGACCGGGGAGCTGTTTTTT	CASSIRTGELFF
-	TRBV2	TRBJ1-1	many	TGTGCCACCCTTACGGGTCCGGGAGGTGAAGCTTTCTTT	CATLTGPGGEAFF
TRBD1	TRBV19	TRBJ1-1	-	TGTGCCAGTAGTGGCTTGGACAGGGGGACGACAAATATGAACACTGAAGCTTTCTTT	CASSGLDRGTTNMNTEAFF
-	TRBV10-2	TRBJ2-7	-	TGCGCCAGCAGTGAGGGTTTCCAGTACGAGCAGTACTTC	CASSEGFQYEQYF
-	TRBV19	TRBJ1-5	many	TGTGCCAGTAGTATAAGATGGGGAAATCAGCCCCAGCATTTT	CASSIRWGNQPQHF
-	TRBV6-1	TRBJ2-7	few	TGTGCCGGAGGGGACTCGCACCCTCCCTACGAGCAGTACTTC	CAGGDSHPPYEQYF
TRBD1	TRBV6-5	TRBJ1-1	many	TGTGCCAGCAGTCGGACAGGGGGGACTGAAGCTTTCTTT	CASSRTGGTEAFF
TRBD1	TRBV7-9	TRBJ2-7	many	TGTGCCAGCAGCCGCCCCGGGACAGGGGGTAGCGAGCAGTACTTC	CASSRPGTGGSEQYF
-	TRBV5-6	TRBJ1-1	many	TGTGCCAGCAGCTTAGGGCCGGGTGAAGCTTTCTTT	CASSLGPGEAFF
TRBD2	TRBV14	TRBJ2-5	-	TGTGCCAGCAGCCCTTCGAGCGGGGGGGATGAGACCCAGTACTTC	CASSPSSGGDETQYF
TRBD2	TRBV3-1	TRBJ2-7	-	TGTGCCAGCAGCCAGGTAGCGGGGCCCTACGAGCAGTACTTC	CASSQVAGPYEQYF
-	TRBV7-4	TRBJ1-1	-	TGTGCCAGCAGCTTAAGGGGACGGGAGAACACTGAAGCTTTCTTT	CASSLRGRENTEAFF
-	TRBV7-8	TRBJ1-2	many	TGTGCCAGCAGCGTCCAATTGGGACCGTCCTATGGCTACACCTTC	CASSVQLGPSYGYTF
-	TRBV6-1	TRBJ1-4	-	TGTGCCAGCAGGGTTCTCACCCCGACTAATGAAAAACTGTTTTTT	CASRVLTPTNEKLFF
-	TRBV11-3	TRBJ2-7	-	TGTGCCAGCAGATTCCGGGACCGCTCCTACGAGCAGTACTTC	CASRFRDRSYEQYF
TRBD1	TRBV5-1	TRBJ1-1	few	TGCGCCAGCAGCCTAGCCGGGACAGGGCAAGCTTTCTTT	CASSLAGTGQAFF
TRBD2	TRBV19	TRBJ2-7	few	TGTGCCAGTAGTAGCGGGGGGGCTCTCGAGCAGTACTTC	CASSSGGALEQYF
-	TRBV7-9	TRBJ1-1	many	TGTGCCAGCAGCTTCTTGAAGAACACTGAAGCTTTCTTT	CASSFLKNTEAFF
-	TRBV6-2/TRBV6-3	TRBJ2-7	few	TGTGCCAGCTGGAAGGGAACCTACGAGCAGTACTTC	CASWKGTYEQYF
TRBD1	TRBV29-1	TRBJ1-5	many	TGCAGCGTTCGGACAGGGGAGAAAAATCAGCCCCAGCATTTT	CSVRTGEKNQPQHF
-	TRBV2	TRBJ1-5	once	TGTGCCACCAGGGAGTCGAGGGGGACTCAGCCCCAGCATTTT	CATRESRGTQPQHF
-	TRBV20-1	TRBJ2-2	few	TGCAGTGCTCGACCAGCGAACACCGGGGAGCTGTTTTTT	CSARPANTGELFF
-	TRBV4-2	TRBJ1-4	-	TGTGCCAGCAGCCAAGATCGTACAGGAGGGGAAAAACTGTTTTTT	CASSQDRTGGEKLFF
TRBD1	TRBV7-2	TRBJ1-5	-	TGTGCCAGCAGTTACCGGTCAGGGGGCGATCGGCCCCAGCATTTT	CASSYRSGGDRPQHF
TRBD2	TRBV7-9	TRBJ2-2	-	TGCGCGGTCGGGGGAGGGAGGATTAACACCGGGGAGCTGTTTTTT	CAVGGGRINTGELFF
-	TRBV20-1	TRBJ2-7	many	TGCAGTGCTAGGAGGGAAATCTACGAGCAGTACTTC	CSARREIYEQYF
-	TRBV29-1	TRBJ1-4	-	TGCAGCGCCGACAGGGAAAAACTGTTTTTT	CSADREKLFF
TRBD1	TRBV7-2	TRBJ2-7	-	TGTGCCAGCATCCTCCTGACAGGGGAGCAGTACTTC	CASILLTGEQYF
-	TRBV4-1	TRBJ1-3	few	TGCGCCAGCAGCCACGAGAGGGGGAAGAAGGGAAACACCATATATTTT	CASSHERGKKGNTIYF
-	TRBV29-1	TRBJ2-7	-	TGCAGCCTGGGGGTTTTGGAGCAGTACTTC	CSLGVLEQYF
-	TRBV5-1	TRBJ2-7	-	TGCGCCAGCAGCTTGGACAGTCCTAGGTACGAGCAGTACTTC	CASSLDSPRYEQYF
-	TRBV20-1	TRBJ1-3	once	TGCAGTGCTAGGGGTGGCAGCATATATTTT	CSARGGSIYF
TRBD1	TRBV28	TRBJ1-5	-	TGTGCCAGCAGTTTACCATCAGGGGGCTACGTGAATCAGCCCCAGCATTTT	CASSLPSGGYVNQPQHF
-	TRBV9	TRBJ1-6	many	TGTGCCAGCAGCGTAGATGTGACAAATTCACCCCTCCACTTT	CASSVDVTNSPLHF
-	TRBV10-3	TRBJ2-7	-	TGTGCCAGCATTCAGGACTTGAGCTCCTACGAGCAGTACTTC	CASIQDLSSYEQYF
-	TRBV9	TRBJ1-1	-	TGTGCCAGCAGCACAGCCGGGACAGAAGCTTTCTTT	CASSTAGTEAFF
-	TRBV11-2	TRBJ2-2	-	TGTGCCAGCAGCTTAATGTGGGGGGCGCCGAACACCGGGGAGCTGTTTTTT	CASSLMWGAPNTGELFF
TRBD2	TRBV14	TRBJ2-7	many	TGTGCCAGCAGCAGACTAGCGGGTTCCTACGAGCAGTACTTC	CASSRLAGSYEQYF
-	TRBV6-1	TRBJ1-4	few	TGTGCCACTAGGGTGTCCGGTGAAAAACTGTTTTTT	CATRVSGEKLFF
TRBD1	TRBV2	TRBJ1-1	-	TGTGCCAGCAGCCGGGGGGGACAGGGGATGACTGAAGCTTTCTTT	CASSRGGQGMTEAFF